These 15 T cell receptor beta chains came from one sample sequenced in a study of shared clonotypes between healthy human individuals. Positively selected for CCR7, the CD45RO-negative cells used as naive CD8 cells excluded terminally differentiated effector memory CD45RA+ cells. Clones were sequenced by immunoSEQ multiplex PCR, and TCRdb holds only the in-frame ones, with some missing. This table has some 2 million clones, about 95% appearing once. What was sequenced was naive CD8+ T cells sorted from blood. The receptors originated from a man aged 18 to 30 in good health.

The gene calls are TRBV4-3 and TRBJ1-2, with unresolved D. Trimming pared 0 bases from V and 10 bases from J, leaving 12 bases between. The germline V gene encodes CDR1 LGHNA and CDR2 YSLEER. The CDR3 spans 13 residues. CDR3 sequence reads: CASSQDLLAAYTF. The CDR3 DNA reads TGCGCCAGCAGCCAAGATCTTCTGGCCGCCTACACCTTC.

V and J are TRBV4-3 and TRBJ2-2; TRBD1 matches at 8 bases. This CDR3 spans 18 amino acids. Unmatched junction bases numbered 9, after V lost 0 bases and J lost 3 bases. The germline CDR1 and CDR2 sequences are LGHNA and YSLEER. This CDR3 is CASSQDTGGIGDTGELFF. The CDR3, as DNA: TGCGCCAGCAGCCAAGATACAGGGGGTATAGGTGACACCGGGGAGCTGTTTTTT.

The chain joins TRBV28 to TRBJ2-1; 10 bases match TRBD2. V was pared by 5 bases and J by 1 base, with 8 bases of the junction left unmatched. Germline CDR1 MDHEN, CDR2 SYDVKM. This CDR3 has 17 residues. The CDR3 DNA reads TGTGCCAGCAGTATTCCCCTAGCGGGGGAATCCTACAATGAGCAGTTCTTC. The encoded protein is CASSIPLAGESYNEQFF.

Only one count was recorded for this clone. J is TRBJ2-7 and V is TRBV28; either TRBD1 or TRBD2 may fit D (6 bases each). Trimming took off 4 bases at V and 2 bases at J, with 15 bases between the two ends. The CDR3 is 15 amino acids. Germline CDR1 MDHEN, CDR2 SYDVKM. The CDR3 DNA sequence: TGTGCCAGCAGTTGGATAGGGGGGTTAACCTACGAGCAGTACTTC. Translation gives CASSWIGGLTYEQYF.

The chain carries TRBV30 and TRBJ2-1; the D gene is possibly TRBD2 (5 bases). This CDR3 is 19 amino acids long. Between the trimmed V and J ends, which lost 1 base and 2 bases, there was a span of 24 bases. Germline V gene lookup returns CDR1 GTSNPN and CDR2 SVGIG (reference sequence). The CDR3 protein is CAWSEQWGFYTSPYNEQFF. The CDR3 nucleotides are TGTGCCTGGAGTGAGCAATGGGGATTTTATACTAGTCCCTACAATGAGCAGTTCTTC. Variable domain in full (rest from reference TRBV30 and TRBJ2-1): SQTIHQWPATLVQPVGSPLSLECTVEGTSNPNLYWYRQAAGRGLQLLFYSVGIGQISSEVPQNLSASRPQDRQFILSSKKLLLSDSGFYLCAWSEQWGFYTSPYNEQFFGPGTRLTVL.

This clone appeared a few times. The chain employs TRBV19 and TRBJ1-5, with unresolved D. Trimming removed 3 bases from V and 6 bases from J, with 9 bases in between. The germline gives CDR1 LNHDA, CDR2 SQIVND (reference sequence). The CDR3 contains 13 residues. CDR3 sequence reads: CASSIEGFQPQHF. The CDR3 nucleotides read TGTGCCAGTAGTATTGAAGGGTTTCAGCCCCAGCATTTT.

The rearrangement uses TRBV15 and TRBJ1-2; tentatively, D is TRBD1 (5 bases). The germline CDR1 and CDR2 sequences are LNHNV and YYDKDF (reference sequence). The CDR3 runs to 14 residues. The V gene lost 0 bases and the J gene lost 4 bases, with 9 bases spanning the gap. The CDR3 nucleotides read TGTGCCACCAGCAGAGATCAGGGAACCTATGGCTACACCTTC. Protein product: CATSRDQGTYGYTF.

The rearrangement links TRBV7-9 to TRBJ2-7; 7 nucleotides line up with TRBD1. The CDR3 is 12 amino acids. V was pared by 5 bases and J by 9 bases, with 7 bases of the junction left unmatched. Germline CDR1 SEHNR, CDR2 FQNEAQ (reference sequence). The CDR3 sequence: CASSAGQVSQYF. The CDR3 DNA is TGTGCCAGCAGCGCCGGACAGGTTTCGCAGTACTTC.

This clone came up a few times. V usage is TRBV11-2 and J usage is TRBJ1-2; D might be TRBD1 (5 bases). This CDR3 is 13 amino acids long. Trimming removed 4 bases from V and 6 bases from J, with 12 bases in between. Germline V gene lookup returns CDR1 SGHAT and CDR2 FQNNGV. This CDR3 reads CASSSYRIDGYTF. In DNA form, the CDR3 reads TGTGCCAGCAGCTCCTACAGGATAGATGGCTACACCTTC.

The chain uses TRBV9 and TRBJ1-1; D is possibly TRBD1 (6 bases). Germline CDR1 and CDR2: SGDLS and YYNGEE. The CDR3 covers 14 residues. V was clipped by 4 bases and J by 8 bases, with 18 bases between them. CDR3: CASSPQGWGREAFF. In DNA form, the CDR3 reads TGTGCCAGCAGCCCCCAGGGGTGGGGGAGGGAAGCTTTCTTT.

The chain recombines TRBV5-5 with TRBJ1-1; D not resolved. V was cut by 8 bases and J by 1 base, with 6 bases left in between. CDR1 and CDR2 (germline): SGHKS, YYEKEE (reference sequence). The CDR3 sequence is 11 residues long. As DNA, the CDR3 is TGTGCCAGTCACAGGAACACTGAAGCTTTCTTT. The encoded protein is CASHRNTEAFF.

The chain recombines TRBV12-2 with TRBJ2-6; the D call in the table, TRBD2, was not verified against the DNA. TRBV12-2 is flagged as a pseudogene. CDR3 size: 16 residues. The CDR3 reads CASRLRRDSGANVLTF. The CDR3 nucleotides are TGTGCAAGTCGCTTAAGGCGGGACTCTGGGGCCAACGTCCTGACTTTC.

CDR3 in DNA: TGTGCCAGCAGTTACTACGGCGAGTCCTACAATGAGCAGTTCTTC. Its translation: CASSYYGESYNEQFF. V usage is TRBV6-6 and J usage is TRBJ2-1; D uncertain. The germline V and J ends were trimmed by 1 base and 1 base, with 8 bases remaining between them. This CDR3 is built from 15 residues. Germline V CDR1 and CDR2: MNHNY, SVGAGI (reference sequence).

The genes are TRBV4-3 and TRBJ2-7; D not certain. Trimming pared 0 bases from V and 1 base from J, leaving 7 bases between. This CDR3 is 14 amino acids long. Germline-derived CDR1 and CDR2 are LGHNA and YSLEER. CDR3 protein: CASSQDAPSYEQYF. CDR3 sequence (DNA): TGCGCCAGCAGCCAAGATGCCCCATCCTACGAGCAGTACTTC.

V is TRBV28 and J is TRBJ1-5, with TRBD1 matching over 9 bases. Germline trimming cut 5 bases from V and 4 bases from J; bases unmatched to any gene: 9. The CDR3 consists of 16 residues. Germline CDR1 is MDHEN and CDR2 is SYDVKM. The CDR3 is CASSQSGTGLNQPQHF. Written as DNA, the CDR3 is TGTGCCAGCAGTCAATCCGGGACAGGGTTAAATCAGCCCCAGCATTTT.